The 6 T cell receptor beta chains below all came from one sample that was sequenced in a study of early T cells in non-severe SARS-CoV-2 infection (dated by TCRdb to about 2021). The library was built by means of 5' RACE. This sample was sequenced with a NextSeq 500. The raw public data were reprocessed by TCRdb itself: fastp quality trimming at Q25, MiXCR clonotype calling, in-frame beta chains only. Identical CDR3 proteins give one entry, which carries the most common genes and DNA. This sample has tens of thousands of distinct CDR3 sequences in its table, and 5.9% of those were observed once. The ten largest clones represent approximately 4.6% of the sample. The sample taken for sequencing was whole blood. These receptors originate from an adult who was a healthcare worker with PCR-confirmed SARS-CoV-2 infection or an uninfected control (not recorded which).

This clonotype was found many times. This CDR3 is CSARIPGVRSDTQYF. DNA of the CDR3: TGCAGTGCTAGGATACCGGGAGTACGGTCCGATACGCAGTATTTT. The rearrangement uses TRBV20-1 and TRBJ2-3; D perhaps matches TRBD2 (6 bases). The CDR3 is made up of 15 amino acids. Deletions cut 3 bases from V and 6 bases from J, with 19 bases between. CDR1 is DFQATT, CDR2 SNEGSKA, per germline (reference sequence).

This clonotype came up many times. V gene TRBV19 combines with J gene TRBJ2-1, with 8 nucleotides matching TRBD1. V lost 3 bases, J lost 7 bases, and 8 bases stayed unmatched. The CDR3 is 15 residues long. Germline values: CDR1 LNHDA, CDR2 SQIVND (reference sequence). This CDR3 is CASSILQGGLNEQFF. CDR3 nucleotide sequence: TGTGCCAGTAGTATCCTACAGGGGGGCTTGAATGAGCAGTTCTTC.

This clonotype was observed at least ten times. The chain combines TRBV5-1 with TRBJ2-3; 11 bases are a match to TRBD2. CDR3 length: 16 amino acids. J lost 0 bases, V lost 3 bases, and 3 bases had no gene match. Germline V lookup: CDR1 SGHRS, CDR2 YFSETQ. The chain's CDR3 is CASSWGLAASTDTQYF. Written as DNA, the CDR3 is TGCGCCAGCAGCTGGGGACTAGCGGCTAGCACAGATACGCAGTATTTT.

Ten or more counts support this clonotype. CDR3 bases: TGTGCCAGCAGTGAACCCCGGGGGGTCGGCACTGAAGCTTTCTTT. As protein: CASSEPRGVGTEAFF. This rearrangement joins TRBV6-1 to TRBJ1-1, with D possibly TRBD1 on 5 matching bases. V was pared by 2 bases and J by 4 bases, with 14 bases between. Germline V CDR1 and CDR2: MNHNS, SASEGT. This CDR3 has 15 residues.

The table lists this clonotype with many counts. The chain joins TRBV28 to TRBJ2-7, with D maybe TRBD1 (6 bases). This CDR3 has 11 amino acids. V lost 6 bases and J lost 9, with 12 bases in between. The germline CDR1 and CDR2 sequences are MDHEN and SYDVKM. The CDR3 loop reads CASREGTRQYF. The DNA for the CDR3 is TGTGCCAGCAGAGAGGGGACAAGGCAGTACTTC.

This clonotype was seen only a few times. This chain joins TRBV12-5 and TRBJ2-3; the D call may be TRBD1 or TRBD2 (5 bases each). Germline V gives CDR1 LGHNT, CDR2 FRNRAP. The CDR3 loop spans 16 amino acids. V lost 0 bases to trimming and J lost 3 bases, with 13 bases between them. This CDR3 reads CASGLVIGAQTDTQYF. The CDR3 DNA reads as TGTGCTAGTGGTTTGGTAATCGGGGCCCAGACAGATACGCAGTATTTT.